A single T cell receptor beta chain is shown here with its context. This CDR3 is 16 amino acids long. Trimming stripped 4 bases from V and 0 bases from J, with 14 bases between. Per the germline V gene, CDR1 is LGHDT and CDR2 is YNNKEL (reference sequence). The entry originates in a study of control samples from healthy donors and cancer patients. Here immunoSEQ multiplex PCR was the method, and the copy in TCRdb shows in-frame clones only, minus some. The sample lists some 95,000 clones; approximately 86% were seen once. The TCR sequence derives from a man in his thirties or forties in good health. The chain is built from TRBV3-1 (or the pseudogene TRBV3-2) and TRBJ2-3; D is perhaps TRBD1 (5 bases). Sequenced material: blood. CDR3 in DNA: TGTGCCAGCAGCCGACAGCTAGAACTAAGCACAGATACGCAGTATTTT. It is translated as CASSRQLELSTDTQYF.